The 27 T cell receptor beta chains below come from one sample, sequenced in a study of blood T cells in healthy people across ages. Then a second PCR, running roughly 7 to 11 cycles, was carried out with a sample-barcoded 5' primer and a J-beta primer mix. TCRdb re-derived calls from the 5' RACE reads in MiXCR, one entry per CDR3 protein. The sample carries around 1.1 million distinct CDR3 sequences, 35% to 40% recorded once. Sequencing was done on a sample of blood. The receptor set was obtained from a man aged 18 to 30 in good health.

This clonotype turned up a few times. The rearrangement joins TRBV5-1 to TRBJ1-1, with D possibly TRBD1 on 5 matching bases. Germline V gene lookup returns CDR1 SGHRS and CDR2 YFSETQ. Trimming took off 0 bases at V and 1 base at J, with 10 bases between the two ends. This CDR3 spans 15 amino acids. The CDR3 loop is CASSLERGPNTEAFF. CDR3 nucleotides: TGCGCCAGCAGCTTGGAACGGGGCCCGAACACTGAAGCTTTCTTT.

This chain uses TRBV28 with TRBJ2-5, with TRBD1 as a possible D gene (6 bases). Matching the DNA end better, TRBJ2-7 makes the J call doubtful. Germline CDR1 reads MDHEN; CDR2 reads SYDVKM. This CDR3 region has 16 residues. The CDR3 spells CASSGTGLVLGYEQYF. CDR3 nucleotide sequence: TGTGCCAGCAGTGGAACAGGGTTGGTTCTTGGTTACGAGCAGTACTTC.

The chain links TRBV27 to TRBJ1-1; D ambiguous. Germline values: CDR1 MNHEY, CDR2 SMNVEV (reference sequence). Between the trimmed V and J ends, which lost 0 bases and 1 base, there was a span of 15 bases. The CDR3 length is 17 residues. The CDR3 bases are TGTGCCAGCAGTTTATCCCCCCGAGGTGTGACGAACACTGAAGCTTTCTTT. Its translation: CASSLSPRGVTNTEAFF.

The V gene is TRBV10-3, the J gene TRBJ2-4, with 10 positions matching TRBD1. The J call could be wrong; TRBJ2-7 is a better fit for the DNA end. The CDR3 runs 15 residues. Germline CDR1 and CDR2: ENHRY and SYGVKD. CDR3 loop: CAISDPDRGPYEQYF. CDR3 sequence (DNA): TGTGCCATCAGTGACCCAGACAGGGGGCCCTACGAGCAGTACTTC.

This clonotype was seen a single time. V gene TRBV15 combines with J gene TRBJ2-3; 9 bases map to TRBD1. CDR3 length equals 17 residues. The trim removed 4 bases at V and 2 bases at J, leaving 10 bases unmatched. The V gene's germline CDR1 is LNHNV and CDR2 YYDKDF (reference sequence). CDR3 region: CATSTLGQGYDTDTQYF. In DNA form, the CDR3 reads TGTGCCACCAGCACCCTGGGACAGGGATATGACACAGATACGCAGTATTTT.

This clonotype was counted ten times or more. The rearrangement joins TRBV3-1 to TRBJ2-7; no definite D call. The V end was cut by 0 bases, the J end by 2 bases, with 14 bases between. The CDR3 has 16 residues. The germline V gene encodes CDR1 LGHDT and CDR2 YNNKEL (reference sequence). The CDR3 sequence: CASSQDHSSHAYEQYF. In DNA, the CDR3 is TGTGCCAGCAGCCAAGATCATAGCTCCCATGCCTACGAGCAGTACTTC.

This clonotype was seen a handful of times. The rearrangement joins TRBV13 to TRBJ2-7, with 9 positions matching TRBD1. The CDR3 extends over 15 amino acids. V dropped 5 bases and J dropped 2; count of bases not matched to a gene: 7. Germline CDR1 PRHDT, CDR2 FYEKMQ (reference sequence). The CDR3 coding sequence is TGTGCCAGCAGCGAGACCGGGACAGGGACCTACGAGCAGTACTTC. This gives the protein CASSETGTGTYEQYF.

The chain is built from TRBV20-1 and TRBJ1-4; TRBD1 is a possible D gene (5 bases). The CDR3 runs 15 residues. The V end lost 6 bases, the J end lost 8 bases, and 22 bases lay between the germline ends. The germline V gene has CDR1 DFQATT and CDR2 SNEGSKA (reference sequence). The CDR3 loop reads CSATHKGPNTEKLFF. CDR3 sequence (DNA): TGCAGTGCCACCCACAAGGGACCAAATACCGAAAAACTGTTTTTT.

J is TRBJ1-5 and V is TRBV10-2; D call uncertain. V gave up 5 bases and J gave up 2 bases, with 13 bases separating them. Germline V gene sequence: CDR1 WSHSY, CDR2 SAAADI. The CDR3 loop spans 15 amino acids. CDR3: CASSHEVEGNQPQHF. CDR3 sequence (DNA): TGCGCCAGCAGTCATGAGGTCGAAGGCAATCAGCCCCAGCATTTT.

Concerning this clonotype itself: At one boundary the junction diverges from the germline segment, which might be a read error. The chain carries TRBV12-3 or TRBV12-4 and TRBJ2-3, with 8 bases matching TRBD1. The CDR3 runs 14 residues. The CDR3 nucleotides read TGTGCCAGCAGTTTTCCAGGGGGCACAGATATGCAGTATTTT. Residues: CASSFPGGTDMQYF.

This chain links TRBV7-2 with TRBJ2-1; maybe TRBD1 (5 bases). V was pared by 0 bases and J by 7 bases, with 13 bases between. The CDR3 has 15 amino acids. Germline V gene data show CDR1 as SGHTA and CDR2 as FQGNSA. CDR3 nucleotides: TGTGCCAGCAGCTTAGCGTCAGGGTTCGCGAATGAGCAGTTCTTC. This gives the protein CASSLASGFANEQFF.

This clonotype was seen a few times. The CDR3 is CSVTVAEAFF. The DNA for the CDR3 is TGCAGTGTCACGGTGGCTGAAGCTTTCTTT. The rearrangement joins TRBV20-1 to TRBJ1-1; D unclear. V lost 7 bases, J lost 6 bases, and 9 bases lay in between. Germline CDR1 and CDR2: DFQATT and SNEGSKA (reference sequence). The CDR3 is 10 amino acids.

This clonotype occurred a few times. The chain couples TRBV13 to TRBJ2-3, with 11 bases aligning to TRBD2. Trimming cost V 5 bases and J 2 bases; bases outside gene matches: 6. The length of the CDR3 is 16 residues. Germline loops: CDR1 PRHDT, CDR2 FYEKMQ (reference sequence). The CDR3 sequence is CASSHTSGGYTDTQYF. The DNA for the CDR3 is TGTGCCAGCAGCCACACTAGCGGGGGCTACACAGATACGCAGTATTTT.

The chain employs TRBV20-1 and TRBJ2-3; tentatively, D is TRBD2 (6 bases). Germline V CDR1 and CDR2: DFQATT, SNEGSKA (reference sequence). CDR3 length: 16 residues. Trimming took off 5 bases at V and 3 bases at J, with 21 bases between the two ends. The CDR3 DNA reads as TGCAGTGCTCAGACCGCTAGCGAGAGTATTACAGATACGCAGTATTTT. Encoded protein: CSAQTASESITDTQYF.

The genes are TRBV2 and TRBJ2-1; TRBD2 agrees at 13 bases. This CDR3 has 16 residues. Germline V gene sequence: CDR1 SNHLY, CDR2 FYNNEI. V lost 5 bases and J lost 7; bases outside the gene matches: 8. The CDR3 loop reads CASSTPRLAGGNEQFF. For the CDR3, the DNA is TGTGCCAGCAGTACCCCTCGACTAGCGGGGGGAAATGAGCAGTTCTTC.

The chain carries TRBV5-5 and TRBJ1-4, with D possibly matching TRBD1 (6 bases). This CDR3 comprises 15 residues. Germline assignment: CDR1 SGHKS and CDR2 YYEKEE (reference sequence). Trimming removed 3 bases at V and 2 bases at J, with 11 bases between. This CDR3 reads CASSSTGSTNEKLFF. CDR3 in DNA: TGTGCCAGCAGCTCCACAGGGTCGACTAATGAAAAACTGTTTTTT.

This clonotype was counted between two and nine times. The V call is TRBV11-2, the J call TRBJ2-1, with 7 bases matching TRBD1. CDR1 and CDR2 from the germline V gene are SGHAT and FQNNGV. J was trimmed by 2 bases and V by 5 bases; bases with no gene match: 9. CDR3 length equals 16 residues. The CDR3 loop is CASSPWTGYAYNEQFF. The CDR3 DNA reads as TGTGCCAGCAGCCCGTGGACAGGCTATGCCTACAATGAGCAGTTCTTC.

This clonotype has more than one count but fewer than ten. The chain combines TRBV5-8 with TRBJ2-1; a possible D gene is TRBD1 (5 bases). Trimming stripped 4 bases from V and 6 bases from J, with 14 bases between. The germline V gene has CDR1 SGHTS and CDR2 YDEGEE. This CDR3 is built from 14 residues. The CDR3 spells CASSRSSTVNEQFF. The CDR3 nucleotides read TGTGCCAGCAGCCGCTCCTCGACAGTCAATGAGCAGTTCTTC.

The chain carries TRBV9 and TRBJ2-4; D gene uncertain. Germline lookup yields CDR1 SGDLS and CDR2 YYNGEE. This CDR3 spans 12 amino acids. V was trimmed by 1 base and J by 14 bases, leaving 13 bases between them. DNA of the CDR3: TGTGCCAGCAGCGTACGTGTGGGAAGGGAGTACTTC. This codes for CASSVRVGREYF.

This clonotype turned up a few times. The rearrangement links TRBV7-2 to TRBJ1-5; D ambiguous. Germline loops: CDR1 SGHTA, CDR2 FQGNSA. The ends were cut back, 5 bases at V and 0 bases at J, with 14 bases in the middle. CDR3 size: 16 residues. The CDR3 here is CASSITGLLSNQPQHF. CDR3 sequence (DNA): TGTGCCAGCAGCATCACTGGACTTCTTAGCAATCAGCCCCAGCATTTT.

V gene TRBV6-2 or TRBV6-3 combines with J gene TRBJ2-6; the D is unclear. Trimming stripped 6 bases from V and 0 bases from J, with 12 bases between. The germline CDR1 and CDR2 sequences are MNHEY and SVGEGT. This CDR3 comprises 16 residues. In nucleotides, the CDR3 is TGTGCCAGCAGGAGGCTTACAGACTCTGGGGCCAACGTCCTGACTTTC. Protein sequence: CASRRLTDSGANVLTF.

The sample holds a few counts of this clonotype. The CDR3 nucleotides are TGCGCCAGCAGCCCCCCAACCCGAGCGGCTAATGAAAAACTGTTTTTT. As protein: CASSPPTRAANEKLFF. The chain links TRBV4-1 to TRBJ1-4; D is undetermined. This CDR3 is 16 amino acids long. The ends were cut back, 4 bases at V and 3 bases at J, with 15 bases in the middle. Germline CDR1 MGHRA, CDR2 YSYEKL.

This rearrangement joins TRBV20-1 to TRBJ2-1, with D possibly TRBD2 on 7 matching bases. V lost 7 bases and J 13 bases, leaving 20 bases between the germline ends. The CDR3 contains 12 residues. Per the germline V gene, CDR1 is DFQATT and CDR2 is SNEGSKA (reference sequence). The CDR3, as DNA: TGCAGTGTCCTACAGGGAGGGGAGACCCAGTTCTTC. Protein: CSVLQGGETQFF.

The gene calls are TRBV29-1 and TRBJ2-5; tentative D call: TRBD1 (6 bases). CDR1 is SQVTM, CDR2 ANQGSEA, per germline. This CDR3 contains 14 residues. V dropped 3 bases and J dropped 5 bases, with 16 bases sitting between them. Here the CDR3 DNA reads TGCAGCGTTGATGGACCGAATAGGGGGGAGACCCAGTACTTC. This translates into CSVDGPNRGETQYF.

This clonotype was counted only a few times. The V gene is TRBV2, the J gene TRBJ2-3; 7 bases line up with TRBD1. The CDR3 runs 13 residues. The trim removed 9 bases at V and 3 bases at J, leaving 6 bases unmatched. Germline V CDR1 and CDR2: SNHLY, FYNNEI. CDR3 loop: CARNDRETDTQYF. In DNA form, the CDR3 reads TGTGCCAGGAACGACAGGGAAACAGATACGCAGTATTTT.

V gene TRBV7-9 combines with J gene TRBJ2-3, with 11 bases that match TRBD2. The J segment lost 2 bases and the V segment lost 5 bases, leaving 6 bases of the junction unmatched. Looked up from germline, CDR1 is SEHNR and CDR2 is FQNEAQ (reference sequence). The CDR3 is 16 residues long. The CDR3, as DNA: TGTGCCAGCAGCCCCACTAGCGGGGGTCACACAGATACGCAGTATTTT. Translating it yields CASSPTSGGHTDTQYF.

This chain joins TRBV12-3 or TRBV12-4 and TRBJ1-4; D not certain. V gave up 10 bases and J gave up 7 bases, with 10 bases separating them. The CDR3 extends over 11 amino acids. DNA for the CDR3: TGTGCCACCTTCTTCGGTGAAAAACTGTTTTTT. It yields the protein CATFFGEKLFF.